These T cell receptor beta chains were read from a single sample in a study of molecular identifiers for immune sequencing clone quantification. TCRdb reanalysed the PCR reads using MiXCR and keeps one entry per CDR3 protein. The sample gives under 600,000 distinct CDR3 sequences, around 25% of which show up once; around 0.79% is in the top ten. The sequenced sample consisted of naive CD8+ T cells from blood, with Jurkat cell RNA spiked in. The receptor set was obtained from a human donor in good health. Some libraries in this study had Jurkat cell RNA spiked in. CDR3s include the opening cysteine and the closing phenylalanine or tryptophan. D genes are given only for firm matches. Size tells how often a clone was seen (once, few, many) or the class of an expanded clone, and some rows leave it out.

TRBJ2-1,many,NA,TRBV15,TGTGCCACCAGCAGATACACAGGGATTGTAGGGCAGTTCTTC,CATSRYTGIVGQFF
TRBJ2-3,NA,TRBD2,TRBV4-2,TGTGCCAGCAGCCAAGATCGTTGGGGCGCGGGGGAAGATACGCAGTATTTT,CASSQDRWGAGEDTQYF
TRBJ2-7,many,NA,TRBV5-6,TGTGCCAGCAGCTTTGACAGGTCCCGTTACGAGCAGTACTTC,CASSFDRSRYEQYF
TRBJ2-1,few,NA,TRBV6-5,TGTGCCAGCAGTTATTCACGGGGAGCTTCCTACGATGAGCAGTTCTTC,CASSYSRGASYDEQFF
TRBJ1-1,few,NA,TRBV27,TGTGCCAGCAGGCACATCAACACTGAAGCTTTCTTT,CASRHINTEAFF
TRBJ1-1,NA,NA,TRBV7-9,TGTGCCAGCAGCTTAGAAGCCAGGGGTGATACTGAAGCTTTCTTT,CASSLEARGDTEAFF
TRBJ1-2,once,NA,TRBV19,TGTGCCAGTAGTATAGTGGCAGCTCGCCCCTATGGCTACACCTTC,CASSIVAARPYGYTF
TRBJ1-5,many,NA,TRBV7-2,TGTGCCAGCAGCTCCCTTCTTTATGGGGGCAATCAGCCCCAGCATTTT,CASSSLLYGGNQPQHF
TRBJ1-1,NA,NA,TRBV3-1,TGTGCCAGCAGCCACCTTCTATCTTTCCGAGGGGACACTGAAGCTTTCTTT,CASSHLLSFRGDTEAFF
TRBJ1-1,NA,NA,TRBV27,TGTGCCAGCAGTCCTAGGGGAGTGGGCACTGAAGCTTTCTTT,CASSPRGVGTEAFF
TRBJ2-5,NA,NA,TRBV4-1,TGCGCCAGCAGCCAAGTATTGAGCGGAAAGAGGACCCAGTACTTC,CASSQVLSGKRTQYF
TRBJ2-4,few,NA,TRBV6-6,TGTGCCAGCAGTTTTGACTGGCCTAGCTCCAAAAAGGGGGACATTCAGTACTTC,CASSFDWPSSKKGDIQYF
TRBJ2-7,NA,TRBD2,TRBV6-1,TGTGCCAGCAGTGGGCCTAGCGGGGGGGCTGGGTACGAGCAGTACTTC,CASSGPSGGAGYEQYF
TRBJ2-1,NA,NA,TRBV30,TGTGCCTGGATACCAACAGTCTACAATGAGCAGTTCTTC,CAWIPTVYNEQFF
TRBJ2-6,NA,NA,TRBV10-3,TGTGCCATCAGTGACCCGGGGGGCGCTGGGGCCAACGTCCTGACTTTC,CAISDPGGAGANVLTF
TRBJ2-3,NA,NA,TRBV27,TGTGCCAGCAGTTTATCCCCCTTCACAGATACGCAGTATTTT,CASSLSPFTDTQYF
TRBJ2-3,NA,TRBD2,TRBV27,TGTGCCAGCAGTCCCGCTAGCGGGGGTCAAGATACGCAGTATTTT,CASSPASGGQDTQYF
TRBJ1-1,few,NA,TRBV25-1,TGTGCCAGCAGTGCCGGGACGGACACTGAAGCTTTCTTT,CASSAGTDTEAFF
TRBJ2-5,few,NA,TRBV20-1,TGCAGTGCTATACAAGAGACCCAGTACTTC,CSAIQETQYF
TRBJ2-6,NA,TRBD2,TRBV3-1,TGTGCCAGCAGCCAAAGGCTAGCGGGGGGATACTCTGGGGCCAACGTCCTGACTTTC,CASSQRLAGGYSGANVLTF
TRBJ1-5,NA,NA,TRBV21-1,TGTGCCAGCAGCAAACGGGGGAATAGCAATCAGCCCCAGCATTTT,CASSKRGNSNQPQHF
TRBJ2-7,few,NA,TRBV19,TGTGCCAGTAGTATAGATCCCTTGGGGTTCGGCTACGAGCAGTACTTC,CASSIDPLGFGYEQYF
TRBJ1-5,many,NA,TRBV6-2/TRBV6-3,TGTGCCAGCAGTTACGAGGGGGGTCAGCCCCAGCATTTT,CASSYEGGQPQHF
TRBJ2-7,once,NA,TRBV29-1,NA,CSVGGGAGYAPYF
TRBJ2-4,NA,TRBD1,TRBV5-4,TGTGCCAGCAGCCCGGACAGGGGCGGCGAAAACATTCAGTACTTC,CASSPDRGGENIQYF
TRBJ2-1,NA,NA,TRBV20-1,TGCAGTGCTAGTGTAGAGGACTACCGTTCTATCAATGAGCAGTTCTTC,CSASVEDYRSINEQFF
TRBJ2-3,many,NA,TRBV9,TGTGCCAGCAGCGTAGTGAGCACAGATACGCAGTATTTT,CASSVVSTDTQYF
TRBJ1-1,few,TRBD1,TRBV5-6,TGTGCCAGCAGCTTTAGGTTTTACTCAGGGGGCAGAACTGAAGCTTTCTTT,CASSFRFYSGGRTEAFF
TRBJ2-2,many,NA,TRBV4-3,TGCGCCAGCAGCCAAGATTTAGGGTTCACCGGGGAGCTGTTTTTT,CASSQDLGFTGELFF
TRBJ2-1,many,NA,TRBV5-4,TGTGCCAGCAGCTTCTTGGCTGATGAGCAGTTCTTC,CASSFLADEQFF
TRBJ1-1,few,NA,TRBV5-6,TGTGCCAGCAGCTTGGGAGGGGGTTTGAACACTGAAGCTTTCTTT,CASSLGGGLNTEAFF
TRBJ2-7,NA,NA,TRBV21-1,TGTGCCAGCAGCAATGATCCTAGCGGTAGGTACGAGCAGTACTTC,CASSNDPSGRYEQYF
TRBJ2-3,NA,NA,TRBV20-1,TGCAGTGCTAGAGCACCGAGCACAGATACGCAGTATTTT,CSARAPSTDTQYF
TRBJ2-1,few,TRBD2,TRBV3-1,TGTGCCAGCAGCCACACCACGGGACTAGCGGGGAACCACCACGAGGAGTTCTTC,CASSHTTGLAGNHHEEFF
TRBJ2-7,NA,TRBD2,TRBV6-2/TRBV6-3,TGTGCCAGCAGTTATGGACTAGCGGGATTAGGTCCCTACGAGCAGTACTTC,CASSYGLAGLGPYEQYF
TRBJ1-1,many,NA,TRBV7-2,TGTGCCAGCAGCTTAGTAGGGCAGTCTCCAACTGAAGCTTTCTTT,CASSLVGQSPTEAFF